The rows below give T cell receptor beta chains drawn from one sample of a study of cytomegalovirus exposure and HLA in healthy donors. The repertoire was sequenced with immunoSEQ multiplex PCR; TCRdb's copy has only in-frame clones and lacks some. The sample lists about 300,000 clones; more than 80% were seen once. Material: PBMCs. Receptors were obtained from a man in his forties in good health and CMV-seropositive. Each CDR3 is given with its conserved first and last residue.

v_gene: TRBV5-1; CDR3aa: CASSSTSGTYEQYF
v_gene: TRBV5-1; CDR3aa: CASSLAWRQGYTGELFF
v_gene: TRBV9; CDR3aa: CASSSGGYEQYF
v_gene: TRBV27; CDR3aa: CASSLDGRSTDTQYF
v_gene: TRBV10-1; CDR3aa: CASSETGRQETQYF
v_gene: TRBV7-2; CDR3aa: CASSLSITDTQYF
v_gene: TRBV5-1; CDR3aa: CASSSRLAGGAYEQYF
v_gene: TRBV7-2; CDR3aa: CASSLGAGGDSYEQYF
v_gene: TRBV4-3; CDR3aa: CASSQDYGSGSYNEQFF
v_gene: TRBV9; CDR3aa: CASSAGQGNTEAFF
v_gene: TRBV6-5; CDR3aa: CASSRGLEQFF
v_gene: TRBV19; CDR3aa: CASSTTGVGEQYF
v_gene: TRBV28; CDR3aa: CASSLGLRSTDTQYF
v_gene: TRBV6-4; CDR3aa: CASSAPPTGSHGYTF
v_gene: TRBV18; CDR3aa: CASSPITSMETQYF
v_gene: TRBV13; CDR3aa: CASSLIASVYNEQFF
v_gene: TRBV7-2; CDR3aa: CASSPMRTRVEQYF
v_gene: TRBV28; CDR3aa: CASSHGGPKYF
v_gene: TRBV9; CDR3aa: CASSVSDSYEQYF
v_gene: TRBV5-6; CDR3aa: CASTQQGTGEAFF
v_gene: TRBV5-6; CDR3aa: CASSGTVMSYEQYF
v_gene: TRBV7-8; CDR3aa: CASSPDTSYEQYF
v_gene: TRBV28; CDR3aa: CASSFQRQETQYF
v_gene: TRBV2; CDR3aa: CASRGDRGETQYF
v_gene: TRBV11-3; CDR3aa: CASSPSSGTYNEQFF
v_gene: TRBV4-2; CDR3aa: CASSQGTSAYEQYF
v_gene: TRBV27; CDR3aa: CASSLGAAQETQYF
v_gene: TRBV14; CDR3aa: CASSQVVFGTDTQYF
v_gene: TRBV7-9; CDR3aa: CASTSGLPGELFF
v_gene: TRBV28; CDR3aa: CASSQRYPAGGPGTQYF
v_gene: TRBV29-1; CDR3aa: CSVDFGGLHGNTIYF
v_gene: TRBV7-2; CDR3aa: CASSLGAGSNEQFF
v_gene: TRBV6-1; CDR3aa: CASSRGGVTTEAFF
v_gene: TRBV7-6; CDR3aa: CASSPRTSGRIPSSYEQYF
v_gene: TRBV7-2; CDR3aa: CASSLALAGVGGELFF
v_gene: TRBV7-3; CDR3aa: CASSSTHRTGDKRGPYEQYF
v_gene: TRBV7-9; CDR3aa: CSSSLSGGGKHYGYTF
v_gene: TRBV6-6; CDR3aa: CASTGTSGNQPQHF
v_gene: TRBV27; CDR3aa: CASSFSGEQQPQHF
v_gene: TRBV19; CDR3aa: CASSTTPGAEAFF
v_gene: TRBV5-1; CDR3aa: CASSLGVGQVNAEQYF
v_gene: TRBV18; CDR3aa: CASSGLAGGPGFTDTQYF